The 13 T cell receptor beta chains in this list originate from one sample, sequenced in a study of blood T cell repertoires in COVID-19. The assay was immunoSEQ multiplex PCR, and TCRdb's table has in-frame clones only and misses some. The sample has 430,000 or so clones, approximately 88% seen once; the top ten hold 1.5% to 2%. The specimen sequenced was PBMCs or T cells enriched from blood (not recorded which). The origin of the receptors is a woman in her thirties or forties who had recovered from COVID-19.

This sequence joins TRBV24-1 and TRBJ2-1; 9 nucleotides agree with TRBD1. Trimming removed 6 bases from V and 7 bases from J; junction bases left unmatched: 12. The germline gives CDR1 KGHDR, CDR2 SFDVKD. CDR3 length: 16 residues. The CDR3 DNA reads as TGTGCCACCAGTAGAAGTCGACAGGGGGAAGGGAATGAGCAGTTCTTC. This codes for CATSRSRQGEGNEQFF.

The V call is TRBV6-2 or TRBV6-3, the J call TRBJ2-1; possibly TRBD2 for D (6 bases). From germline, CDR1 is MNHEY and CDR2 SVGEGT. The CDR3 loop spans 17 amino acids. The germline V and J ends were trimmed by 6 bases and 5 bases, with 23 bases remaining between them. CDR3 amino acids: CASSTRLRGTQNNEQFF. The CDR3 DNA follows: TGTGCCAGCAGCACCCGCCTTCGGGGGACCCAAAACAATGAGCAGTTCTTC.

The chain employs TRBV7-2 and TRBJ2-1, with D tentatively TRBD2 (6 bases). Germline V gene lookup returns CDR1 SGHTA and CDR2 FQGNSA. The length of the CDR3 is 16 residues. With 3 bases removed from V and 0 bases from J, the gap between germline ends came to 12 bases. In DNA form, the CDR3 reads TGTGCCAGCAGCTTTTGGACTACTTACTCCTACAATGAGCAGTTCTTC. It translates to CASSFWTTYSYNEQFF.

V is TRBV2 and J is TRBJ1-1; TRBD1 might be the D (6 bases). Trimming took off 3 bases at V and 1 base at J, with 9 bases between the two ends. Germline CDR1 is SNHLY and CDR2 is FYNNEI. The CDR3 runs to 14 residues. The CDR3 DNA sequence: TGTGCCAGCAGTGAGGACAGTGAGAACACTGAAGCTTTCTTT. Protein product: CASSEDSENTEAFF.

The DNA of the CDR3 is TGTGCCAGTAGTATAGATACTGTGACCGGGACAGGGGGCGATGGCTACACCTTC. Protein product: CASSIDTVTGTGGDGYTF. V usage is TRBV19 and J usage is TRBJ1-2, with 12 bases that match TRBD1. The trim removed 0 bases at V and 6 bases at J, leaving 11 bases unmatched. Germline V lookup: CDR1 LNHDA, CDR2 SQIVND (reference sequence). There are 18 residues in the CDR3.

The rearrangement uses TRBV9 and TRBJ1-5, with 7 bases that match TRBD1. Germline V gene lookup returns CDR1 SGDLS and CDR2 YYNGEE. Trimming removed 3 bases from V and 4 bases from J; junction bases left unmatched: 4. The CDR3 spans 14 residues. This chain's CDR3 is CASSAGTDNQPQHF. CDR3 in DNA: TGTGCCAGCAGCGCAGGGACAGATAATCAGCCCCAGCATTTT.

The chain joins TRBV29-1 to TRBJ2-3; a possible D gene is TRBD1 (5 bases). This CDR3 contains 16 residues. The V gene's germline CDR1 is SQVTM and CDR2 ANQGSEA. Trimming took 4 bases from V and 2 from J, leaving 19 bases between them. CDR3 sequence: CSVATVWAGHTDTQYF. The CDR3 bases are TGCAGCGTTGCGACCGTGTGGGCAGGGCACACAGATACGCAGTATTTT.

The CDR3: CASKRGRRTYEQYF. The CDR3, as DNA: TGTGCCAGCAAACGCGGGAGGCGGACCTACGAGCAGTACTTC. The V and J genes are TRBV6-5 and TRBJ2-7, with 8 positions matching TRBD2. The V gene end was trimmed by 7 bases and the J gene end by 2 bases; junction bases not matched to a gene: 7. The CDR3 is made up of 14 amino acids. CDR1 is MNHEY and CDR2 is SVGAGI in the germline V gene.

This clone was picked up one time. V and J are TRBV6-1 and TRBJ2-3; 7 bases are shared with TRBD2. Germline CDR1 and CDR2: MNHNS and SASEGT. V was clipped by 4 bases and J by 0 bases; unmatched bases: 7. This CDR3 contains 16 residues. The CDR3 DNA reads TGTGCCAGCAGTGGGTTCGGGGACTACAGCACAGATACGCAGTATTTT. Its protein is CASSGFGDYSTDTQYF.

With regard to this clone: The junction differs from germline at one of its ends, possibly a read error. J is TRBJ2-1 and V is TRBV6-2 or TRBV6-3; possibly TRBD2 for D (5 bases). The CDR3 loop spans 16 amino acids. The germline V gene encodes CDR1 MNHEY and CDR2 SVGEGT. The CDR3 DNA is TGTGCCAGCAGTGACTCGAGTGGAGGCACTTACAATGAGCAGTTCTTC. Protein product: CASSDSSGGTYNEQFF.

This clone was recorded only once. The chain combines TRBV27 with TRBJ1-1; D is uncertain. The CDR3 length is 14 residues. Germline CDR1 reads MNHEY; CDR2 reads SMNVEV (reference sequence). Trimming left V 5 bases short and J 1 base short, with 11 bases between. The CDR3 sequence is CASSPAGWNTEAFF. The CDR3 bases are TGTGCCAGCAGTCCTGCGGGATGGAACACTGAAGCTTTCTTT.

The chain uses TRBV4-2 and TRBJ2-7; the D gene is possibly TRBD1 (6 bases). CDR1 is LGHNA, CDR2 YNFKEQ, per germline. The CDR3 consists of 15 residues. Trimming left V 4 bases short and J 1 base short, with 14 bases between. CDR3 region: CASSLRQEQSYEQYF. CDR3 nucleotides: TGTGCCAGCAGCCTACGACAGGAGCAATCCTACGAGCAGTACTTC.

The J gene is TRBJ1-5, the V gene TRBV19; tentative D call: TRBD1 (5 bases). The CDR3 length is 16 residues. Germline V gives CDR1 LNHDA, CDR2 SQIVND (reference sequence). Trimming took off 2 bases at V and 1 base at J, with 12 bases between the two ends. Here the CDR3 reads CASSIRQYDSNQPQHF. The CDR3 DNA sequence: TGTGCCAGTAGTATACGACAGTACGACAGCAATCAGCCCCAGCATTTT.